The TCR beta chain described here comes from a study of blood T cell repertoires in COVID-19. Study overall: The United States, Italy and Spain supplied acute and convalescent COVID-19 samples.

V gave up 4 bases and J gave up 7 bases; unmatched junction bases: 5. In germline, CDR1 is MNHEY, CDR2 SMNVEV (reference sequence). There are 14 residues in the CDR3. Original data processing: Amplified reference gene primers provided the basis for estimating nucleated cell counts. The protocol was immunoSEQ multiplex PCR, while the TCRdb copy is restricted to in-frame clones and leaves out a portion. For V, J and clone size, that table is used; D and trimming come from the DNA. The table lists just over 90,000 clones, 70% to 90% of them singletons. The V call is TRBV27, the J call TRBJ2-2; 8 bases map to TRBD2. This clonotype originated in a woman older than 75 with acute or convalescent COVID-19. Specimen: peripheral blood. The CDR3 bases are TGTGCCAGCAGTTACTTCCGGGAGGGCGGGGAGCTGTTTTTT. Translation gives CASSYFREGGELFF.